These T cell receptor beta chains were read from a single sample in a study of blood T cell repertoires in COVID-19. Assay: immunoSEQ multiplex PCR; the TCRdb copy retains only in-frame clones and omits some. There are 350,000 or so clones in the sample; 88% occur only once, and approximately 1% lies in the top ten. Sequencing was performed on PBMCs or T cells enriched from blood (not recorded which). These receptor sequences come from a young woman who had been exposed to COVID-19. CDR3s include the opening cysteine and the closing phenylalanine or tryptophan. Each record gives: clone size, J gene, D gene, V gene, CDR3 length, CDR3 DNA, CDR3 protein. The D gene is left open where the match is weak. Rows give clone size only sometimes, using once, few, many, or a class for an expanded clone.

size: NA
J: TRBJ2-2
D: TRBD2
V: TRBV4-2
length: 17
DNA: TGTGCCAGCAGCCAAGATAGTCTAGCGGGAGATTCCGGGGAGCTGTTTTTT
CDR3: CASSQDSLAGDSGELFF

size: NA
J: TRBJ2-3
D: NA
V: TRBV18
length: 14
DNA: TGTGCCAGCTCTCCTGACAGCTTCACAGATACGCAGTATTTT
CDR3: CASSPDSFTDTQYF

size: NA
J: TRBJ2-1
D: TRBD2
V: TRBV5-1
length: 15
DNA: TGCGCCAGCAGCCCCCCGGGACTAGCGGTCAATGAGCAGTTCTTC
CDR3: CASSPPGLAVNEQFF

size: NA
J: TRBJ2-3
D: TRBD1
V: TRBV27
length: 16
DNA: TGTGCCAGCAGTATGGGGACAGGGGGCCCCACAGATACGCAGTATTTT
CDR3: CASSMGTGGPTDTQYF

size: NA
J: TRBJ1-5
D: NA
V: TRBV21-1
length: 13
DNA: TGTGCCAGCAGCAAACATCAGAATCAGCCCCAGCATTTT
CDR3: CASSKHQNQPQHF

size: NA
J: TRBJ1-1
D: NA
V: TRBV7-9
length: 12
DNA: TGTGCCAGCAGATCAGGGCAGGGTGAAGCTTTCTTT
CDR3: CASRSGQGEAFF

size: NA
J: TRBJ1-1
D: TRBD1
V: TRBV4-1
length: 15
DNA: TGCGCCAGCAGCCAAATGACAGGGGCGGACACTGAAGCTTTCTTT
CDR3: CASSQMTGADTEAFF

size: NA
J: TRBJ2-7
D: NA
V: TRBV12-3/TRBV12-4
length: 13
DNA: TGTGCCAGCAGTTTTGTCGGTTCCTACGAGCAGTACTTC
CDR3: CASSFVGSYEQYF

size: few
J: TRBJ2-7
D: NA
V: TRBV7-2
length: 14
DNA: TGTGCCAGCAGCTTAGGATTGGGGGCGGGCGAGCAGTACTTC
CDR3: CASSLGLGAGEQYF

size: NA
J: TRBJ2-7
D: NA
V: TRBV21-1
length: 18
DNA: TGTGCCAGCAGCAAAACCCACCCCCCTAGCGGGTCCTCCTACGAGCAGTACTTC
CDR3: CASSKTHPPSGSSYEQYF

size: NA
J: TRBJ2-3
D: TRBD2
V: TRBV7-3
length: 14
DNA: TGTGCCAGCAGCCCTGGACTAGATAAAGATACGCAGTATTTT
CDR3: CASSPGLDKDTQYF

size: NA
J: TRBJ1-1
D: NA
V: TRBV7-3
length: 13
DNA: TGTGCCAGCAGCTTAAGGGCGTTCACTGAAGCTTTCTTT
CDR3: CASSLRAFTEAFF

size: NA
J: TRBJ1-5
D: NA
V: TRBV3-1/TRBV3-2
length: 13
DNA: TGTGCCAGCAGCCAAGATCTTGTCCAGCCCCAGCATTTT
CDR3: CASSQDLVQPQHF

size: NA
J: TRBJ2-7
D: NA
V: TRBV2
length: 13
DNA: TGTGCCAGCACCCTGGGAGCCTGGCTCGAGCAGTACTTC
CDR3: CASTLGAWLEQYF

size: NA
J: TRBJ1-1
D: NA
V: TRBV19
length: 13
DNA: TGTGCCAGTAGTGAGGGGGGGTTCACTGAAGCTTTCTTT
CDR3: CASSEGGFTEAFF

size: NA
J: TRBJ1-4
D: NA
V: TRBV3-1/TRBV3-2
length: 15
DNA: TGTGCCAGCAGCCCCTGGGCAGGGGCTAATGAAAAACTGTTTTTT
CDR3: CASSPWAGANEKLFF

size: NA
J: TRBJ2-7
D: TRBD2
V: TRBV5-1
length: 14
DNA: TGCGCCAGCAGGTTAGCGGGAGGGCCGGGAGAGCAGTACTTC
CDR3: CASRLAGGPGEQYF

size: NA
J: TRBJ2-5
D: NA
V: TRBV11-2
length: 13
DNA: TGTGCCAGCAGCCGGAGCAGCCAAGAGACCCAGTACTTC
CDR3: CASSRSSQETQYF

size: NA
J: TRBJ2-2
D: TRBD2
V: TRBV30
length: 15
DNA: TGTGCCTGGAACCTAGCGGGAGATTTGGCCGGGGAGCTGTTTTTT
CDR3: CAWNLAGDLAGELFF

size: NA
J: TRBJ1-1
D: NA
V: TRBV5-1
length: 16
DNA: TGCGCCAGCAGCTTCGACTTACCCGGATCAGGGACTGAAGCTTTCTTT
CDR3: CASSFDLPGSGTEAFF

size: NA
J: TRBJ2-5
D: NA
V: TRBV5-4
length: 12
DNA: TGTGCCAGCAGCGACAGGAGGGAGACCCAGTACTTC
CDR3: CASSDRRETQYF

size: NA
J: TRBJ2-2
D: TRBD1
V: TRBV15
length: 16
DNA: TGTGCCACCAGCAGAGGGGACAGGAACTTGGTTGGGGAGCTGTTTTTT
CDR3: CATSRGDRNLVGELFF

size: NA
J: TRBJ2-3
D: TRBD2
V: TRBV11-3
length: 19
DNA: TGTGCCAGCAGCCCACCCATGTGGGGACTAGCGGGAGAGTATGGTACGCAGTATTTT
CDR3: CASSPPMWGLAGEYGTQYF

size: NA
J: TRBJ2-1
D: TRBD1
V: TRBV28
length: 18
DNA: TGTGCCAGCAGCTCCGGGACAGGCTTGGGTGGGGGGAACAATGAGCAGTTCTTC
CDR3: CASSSGTGLGGGNNEQFF

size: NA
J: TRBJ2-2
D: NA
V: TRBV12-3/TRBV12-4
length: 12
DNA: TGTGCCAGCAGCTCTAACACCGGGGAGCTGTTTTTT
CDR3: CASSSNTGELFF

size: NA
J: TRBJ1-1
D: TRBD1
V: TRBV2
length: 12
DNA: TGTGCCAACAGGGGAGACAACACTGAAGCTTTCTTT
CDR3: CANRGDNTEAFF

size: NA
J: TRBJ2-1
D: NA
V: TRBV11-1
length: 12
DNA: TGTGCCAGCAGCTCTGGAGGCAATGAGCAGTTCTTC
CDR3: CASSSGGNEQFF

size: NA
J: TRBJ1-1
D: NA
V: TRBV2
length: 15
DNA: TGTGCCAGCAGTGAAGAAGGAGGGCCAAACACTGAAGCTTTCTTT
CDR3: CASSEEGGPNTEAFF

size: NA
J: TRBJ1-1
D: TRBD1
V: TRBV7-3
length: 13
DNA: TGTGCCAGCAGCCCACAGGGGGCTTCTGAAGCTTTCTTT
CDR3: CASSPQGASEAFF

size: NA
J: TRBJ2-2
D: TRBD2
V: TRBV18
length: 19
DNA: TGTGCCAGCTCACCACGAGGCCTAGCGGGGGTCGCAGGTACCGGGGAGCTGTTTTTT
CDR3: CASSPRGLAGVAGTGELFF

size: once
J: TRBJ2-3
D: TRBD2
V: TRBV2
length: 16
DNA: TGTGCCAGCAGTGAATTACTAGCGGGAGGTCCCGATACGCAGTATTTT
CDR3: CASSELLAGGPDTQYF

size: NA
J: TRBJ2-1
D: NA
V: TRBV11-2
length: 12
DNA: TGTGCCAGTCGAGACTCCTACAATGAGCAGTTCTTC
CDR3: CASRDSYNEQFF

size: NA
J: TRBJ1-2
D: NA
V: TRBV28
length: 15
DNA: TGTGCCAGCGACCTTACATTTGGACAGTCCTATGGCTACACCTTC
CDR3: CASDLTFGQSYGYTF

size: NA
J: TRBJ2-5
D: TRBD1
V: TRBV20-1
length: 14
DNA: TGCAGTGCTAGTCGGACAGGATCCCAAGAGACCCAGTACTTC
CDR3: CSASRTGSQETQYF

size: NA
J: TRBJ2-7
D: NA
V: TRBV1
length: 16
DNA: TGCACCAGCAGCCACCCGGGACTAGCGGGGAGCTACGAGCAGTACTTC
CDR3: CTSSHPGLAGSYEQYF

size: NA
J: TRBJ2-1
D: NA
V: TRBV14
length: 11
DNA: TGTGCCAGCAGCCCCGGGGTAGGGCAGTTCTTC
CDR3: CASSPGVGQFF

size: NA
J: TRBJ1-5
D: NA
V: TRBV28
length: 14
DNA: TGTGCCAGCAGTTTATCGCGGGGGGATCAGCCCCAGCATTTT
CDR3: CASSLSRGDQPQHF

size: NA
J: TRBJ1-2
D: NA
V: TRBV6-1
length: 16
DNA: TGTGCCAGCAGTGAACACTGGGCAGGTGGGAACTATGGCTACACCTTC
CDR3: CASSEHWAGGNYGYTF

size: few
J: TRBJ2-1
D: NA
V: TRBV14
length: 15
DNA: TGTGCCAGCAGCCAGGGGTCAACAGGGTTCAATGAGCAGTTCTTC
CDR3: CASSQGSTGFNEQFF

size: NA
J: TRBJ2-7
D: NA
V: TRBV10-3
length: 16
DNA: TGTGCCATCAGTGAAATCCCTAGGGGTAGCTACTACGAGCAGTACTTC
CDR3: CAISEIPRGSYYEQYF

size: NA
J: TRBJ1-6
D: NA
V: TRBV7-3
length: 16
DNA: TGTGCCAGCAGCCCGCGCGGGGGGTGGAATAATTCACCCCTCCACTTT
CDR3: CASSPRGGWNNSPLHF

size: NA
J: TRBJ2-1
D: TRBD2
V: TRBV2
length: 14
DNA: TGTGCCAGCAGTGAACGGACTAGCGATAATGAGCAGTTCTTC
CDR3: CASSERTSDNEQFF

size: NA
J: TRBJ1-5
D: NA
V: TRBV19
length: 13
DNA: TGTGCCAGTAGTGACAACAGGAATCAGCCCCAGCATTTT
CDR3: CASSDNRNQPQHF

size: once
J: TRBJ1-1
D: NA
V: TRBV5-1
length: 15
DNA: TGCGCCAGCAGCGTCCCGGACAGCCTGAACACTGAAGCTTTCTTT
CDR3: CASSVPDSLNTEAFF

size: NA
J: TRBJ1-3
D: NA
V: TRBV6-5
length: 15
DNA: TGTGCCAGCAGGCAGGGTGAACTCGCTGGAAACACCATATATTTT
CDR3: CASRQGELAGNTIYF

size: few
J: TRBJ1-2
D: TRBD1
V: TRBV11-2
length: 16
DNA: TGTGCCAGCAGCTTAGATGGGGACAGGCCCGGGGGAGGCTACACCTTC
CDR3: CASSLDGDRPGGGYTF

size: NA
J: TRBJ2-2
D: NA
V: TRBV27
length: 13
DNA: TGTGCCAGCAGTTTTAAGGGGGCCGGGGAGCTGTTTTTT
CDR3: CASSFKGAGELFF

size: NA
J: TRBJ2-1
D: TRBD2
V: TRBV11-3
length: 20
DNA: TGTGCCAGCAGCATCCGACTAGCGGAAAAAAAGGGCCCAACCTACAATGAGCAGTTCTTC
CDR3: CASSIRLAEKKGPTYNEQFF

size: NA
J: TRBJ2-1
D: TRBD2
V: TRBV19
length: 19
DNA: TGTGCCAGTGCAAACGGACTAGCGGGAGTCGGTGTCGGCTACAATGAGCAGTTCTTC
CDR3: CASANGLAGVGVGYNEQFF

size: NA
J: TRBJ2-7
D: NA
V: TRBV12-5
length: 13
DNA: TGTGCTAGTGGTCCCGGACTGATCGTGGAGCAGTACTTC
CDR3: CASGPGLIVEQYF

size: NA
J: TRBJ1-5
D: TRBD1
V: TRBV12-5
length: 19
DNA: TGTGCTAGTGGTTTGACGACAGGGGCCGGAGGGCCTGGCTGGCAGCCCCAGCATTTT
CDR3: CASGLTTGAGGPGWQPQHF

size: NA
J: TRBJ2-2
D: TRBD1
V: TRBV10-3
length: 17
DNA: TGTGCCATCAGAGACAATCCGGGACAGGGGAACACCGGGGAGCTGTTTTTT
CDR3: CAIRDNPGQGNTGELFF